This T cell receptor beta chain was documented in a study of post-analysis software for immune sequencing data. This clonotype was found once. Its antigen is currently unknown. The V gene's germline CDR1 is SGHRS and CDR2 YFSETQ. The V segment lost 6 bases and the J segment 1 base; nucleotides outside the gene matches: 9. The CDR3 spans 15 residues. TCR beta libraries were prepared from cDNA with unique molecular identifiers. TCRdb re-called the PCR reads with MiXCR, one entry per CDR3 protein. Counted here are hundreds of thousands of distinct CDR3 sequences, 25% to 30% occurring once; the ten biggest clones make up 0.5% to 0.6%. Study results and caveats: With TRBV5-6, TRBV5-1 and TRBV20-1 included, about 5 TRBV segments were more frequent in patients than in controls. Multiple sclerosis was associated with a significant reduction in normalized Chao1 diversity relative to controls. Same-batch preparations were strongly co-clustered by F measure.

The specimen was blood. The TCR comes from a girl aged 10-17 years with multiple sclerosis. The gene calls are TRBV5-1 and TRBJ1-1; 7 positions match TRBD1. CDR3 DNA: TGCGCCAGCACCACAGGACAGGCAGGGAACACTGAAGCTTTCTTT. It is translated as CASTTGQAGNTEAFF.